Each of the 26 T cell receptor beta chains below was sequenced from the same sample in a study of T cell responses to AZD1222 COVID-19 vaccine. TCRdb's table, derived via immunoSEQ multiplex PCR, lists solely in-frame clones and lacks some. The sample lists more than 95,000 clones; about 89% were seen once. This specimen consisted of peripheral blood, obtained on day 0 of AZD1222 vaccination. The origin of the receptors is an adult in good health.

The CDR3 nucleotides are TGCGCCAGCAGCACAAGCGCTAGCGGGAGTAGGACTTACAATGAGCAGTTCTTC. Protein product: CASSTSASGSRTYNEQFF. J is TRBJ2-1 and V is TRBV5-1; 10 bases fit TRBD2. The germline V gene encodes CDR1 SGHRS and CDR2 YFSETQ. CDR3 length equals 18 residues. Trimming at V came to 4 bases and at J to 4 bases, leaving 14 bases not matched to a gene.

The V and J genes are TRBV11-3 and TRBJ1-6; unclear D gene. The germline gives CDR1 SGHNT, CDR2 YENEEA. Between the trimmed V and J ends, which lost 1 base and 8 bases, there was a span of 6 bases. The CDR3 has 13 amino acids. CDR3 nucleotides: TGTGCCAGCAGCTTAGCGGGTGATTCACCCCTCCACTTT. This codes for CASSLAGDSPLHF.

V is TRBV9 and J is TRBJ2-2; D gene unclear. Trimming took off 0 bases at V and 2 bases at J, with 5 bases between the two ends. Germline V gene data show CDR1 as SGDLS and CDR2 as YYNGEE. The CDR3 covers 14 residues. This CDR3 reads CASSVVGNTGELFF. CDR3 DNA sequence: TGTGCCAGCAGCGTAGTTGGTAACACCGGGGAGCTGTTTTTT.

The V gene is TRBV19, the J gene TRBJ2-2, with TRBD2 matching over 8 bases. There are 15 residues in the CDR3. Germline V gene sequence: CDR1 LNHDA, CDR2 SQIVND (reference sequence). After removal of 6 bases from V and 5 bases from J, the junction contained 8 bases not matched to a gene. CDR3 residues: CASRDRLARTGELFF. The CDR3, as DNA: TGTGCCAGTAGGGATAGACTAGCGAGGACCGGGGAGCTGTTTTTT.

The rearrangement uses TRBV5-1 and TRBJ2-2, with D tentatively TRBD1 (5 bases). The CDR3 covers 13 residues. The germline V gene encodes CDR1 SGHRS and CDR2 YFSETQ. Trimming took 4 bases from V and 5 from J, leaving 9 bases between them. This CDR3 is CASSMTETGELFF. DNA of the CDR3: TGCGCCAGCAGCATGACAGAGACCGGGGAGCTGTTTTTT.

The chain is built from TRBV16 and TRBJ2-2; D remains unclear. The CDR3 consists of 13 residues. Trimming pared 4 bases from V and 6 bases from J, leaving 9 bases between. Germline CDR1 KGHSY, CDR2 FQNENV. This CDR3 is CASSRRTAGELFF. CDR3 in DNA: TGTGCCAGCAGCCGACGTACAGCCGGGGAGCTGTTTTTT.

This clone has more than one count but fewer than ten. The chain combines TRBV4-1 with TRBJ1-6, with a weak D call TRBD1 (6 bases). The CDR3 sequence is 16 residues long. V was shortened by 1 base and J by 7 bases, with 14 bases between the two germline ends. The germline CDR1 and CDR2 sequences are MGHRA and YSYEKL. The CDR3, as DNA: TGCGCCAGCAGCCAAGGGCAGCAGGGGTGGAATTCACCCCTCCACTTT. Translation: CASSQGQQGWNSPLHF.

V usage is TRBV18 and J usage is TRBJ2-1; 8 nucleotides line up with TRBD1. The CDR3 loop spans 16 amino acids. Trimming removed 0 bases from V and 3 bases from J; junction bases left unmatched: 4. The germline V gene encodes CDR1 KGHSH and CDR2 LQKENI. The CDR3 nucleotides are TGTGCCAGCTCACCACCGAACAGGGGGAACTACAATGAGCAGTTCTTC. As protein: CASSPPNRGNYNEQFF.

The sample holds one count of this clone. The chain's CDR3 is CASRRTSGGEDTQYF. CDR3 DNA: TGTGCCAGCAGGCGGACTAGCGGGGGGGAAGATACGCAGTATTTT. The J gene is TRBJ2-3, the V gene TRBV2, with 15 bases matching TRBD2. The CDR3 is 15 residues long. Germline CDR1 and CDR2: SNHLY and FYNNEI. J gave up 5 bases and V 6 bases, and 3 bases lay outside the gene matches. The whole variable domain, remainder taken from reference TRBV2 and TRBJ2-3, is EPEVTQTPSHQVTQMGQEVILRCVPISNHLYFYWYRQILGQKVEFLVSFYNNEISEKSEIFDDQFSVERPDGSNFTLKIRSTKLEDSAMYFCASRRTSGGEDTQYFGPGTRLTVL.

This clone has only one observation. The V call is TRBV5-6, the J call TRBJ2-7, with 7 bases aligning to TRBD1. Germline loops: CDR1 SGHDT, CDR2 YYEEEE. V trimming: 0 bases; J trimming: 2 bases; junction bases outside the gene matches: 5. CDR3 size: 15 residues. This CDR3 is CASSLVLTGTYEQYF. CDR3 DNA sequence: TGTGCCAGCAGCTTGGTCCTGACAGGGACCTACGAGCAGTACTTC.

The chain couples TRBV18 to TRBJ2-1; 8 nucleotides align to TRBD2. The length of the CDR3 is 15 residues. The V and J ends lost 0 bases and 14 bases, in that order; junction bases with no gene match: 12. The germline V gene encodes CDR1 KGHSH and CDR2 LQKENI. The CDR3 nucleotides are TGTGCCAGCTCACCACCTAGCGGGGTCCGCCTGGTGGAGTTCTTC. Protein product: CASSPPSGVRLVEFF.

V and J are TRBV6-5 and TRBJ2-7; D is uncertain. The CDR3 totals 14 residues. V lost 0 bases to trimming and J lost 4 bases, with 10 bases between them. Germline CDR1 MNHEY, CDR2 SVGAGI. The CDR3 nucleotides are TGTGCCAGCAGTTACTCTTGGGATCGGTACGAGCAGTACTTC. As protein: CASSYSWDRYEQYF.

This clone was detected only a few times. V and J are TRBV30 and TRBJ2-1; TRBD2 is a possible D gene (5 bases). Trimming took 2 bases from V and 2 from J, leaving 13 bases between them. CDR1 is GTSNPN and CDR2 is SVGIG in the germline V gene (reference sequence). CDR3 length equals 15 residues. The CDR3 spells CAWSFASGPYNEQFF. DNA of the CDR3: TGTGCCTGGAGTTTCGCAAGCGGACCCTACAATGAGCAGTTCTTC.

The table lists this clone with a count of one. This chain links TRBV7-2 with TRBJ1-4; 10 positions agree with TRBD1. CDR1 and CDR2 from the germline V gene are SGHTA and FQGNSA. The CDR3 spans 14 residues. With V trimmed by 5 bases and J by 8 bases, 5 bases remained unmatched. The CDR3: CASSLDRGREKLFF. The DNA for the CDR3 is TGTGCCAGCAGCCTGGACAGGGGGAGGGAAAAACTGTTTTTT.

V is TRBV5-4 and J is TRBJ1-1; a weak D match, TRBD1 (6 bases). CDR1 and CDR2 from the germline V gene are SGHNT and YYREEE (reference sequence). The CDR3 totals 14 residues. Trimming removed 0 bases at V and 4 bases at J, with 10 bases between. CDR3 loop: CASSLVQGSTEAFF. In nucleotides, the CDR3 is TGTGCCAGCAGCTTGGTTCAGGGGAGCACTGAAGCTTTCTTT.

This chain connects TRBV29-1 to TRBJ2-1; D perhaps matches TRBD1 (6 bases). The CDR3 is 15 amino acids. Trimming pared 1 base from V and 0 bases from J, leaving 10 bases between. Germline CDR1 reads SQVTM; CDR2 reads ANQGSEA. This CDR3 reads CSVEGGQISYNEQFF. The CDR3 nucleotides read TGCAGCGTTGAAGGGGGACAAATCTCCTACAATGAGCAGTTCTTC.

This clone appeared a single time. The chain employs TRBV29-1 and TRBJ2-1, with TRBD1 as a possible D gene (6 bases). Trimming removed 7 bases from V and 6 bases from J, with 16 bases in between. The CDR3 spans 13 residues. The germline V gene encodes CDR1 SQVTM and CDR2 ANQGSEA. DNA for the CDR3: TGCAGCGCCCTTGGACAGTGGATCAATGAGCAGTTCTTC. It yields the protein CSALGQWINEQFF.

V usage is TRBV3-1 (or the pseudogene TRBV3-2) and J usage is TRBJ1-2; no clear D gene. CDR1 and CDR2 from the germline V gene are LGHDT and YNNKEL (reference sequence). Between the trimmed V and J ends, which lost 4 bases and 4 bases, there was a span of 19 bases. The CDR3 covers 16 residues. CDR3 sequence: CASSPLGGLSFYGYTF. In DNA, the CDR3 is TGTGCCAGCAGCCCCCTGGGAGGGCTATCCTTCTATGGCTACACCTTC.

V and J are TRBV18 and TRBJ1-3; D may be TRBD1 (5 bases). Germline V gene data show CDR1 as KGHSH and CDR2 as LQKENI. This CDR3 region has 14 residues. Between the trimmed V and J ends, which lost 6 bases and 3 bases, there was a span of 12 bases. In DNA form, the CDR3 reads TGTGCCAGCTCCCCAGACAGCGGTGGAAACACCATATATTTT. This sequence encodes CASSPDSGGNTIYF.

The V gene is TRBV19, the J gene TRBJ1-4, with 9 bases aligning to TRBD1. Germline assignment: CDR1 LNHDA and CDR2 SQIVND (reference sequence). The CDR3 loop spans 16 amino acids. V was clipped by 6 bases and J by 8 bases; unmatched bases: 13. CDR3 coding DNA: TGTGCCAGTAGCCTCCTTCCGACAGGGGGACAAGAAAAACTGTTTTTT. It encodes CASSLLPTGGQEKLFF.

This chain uses TRBV21-1 with TRBJ2-7; TRBD2, the table's D call, was not compared with the DNA. TRBV21-1 constitutes a pseudogene. The CDR3 has 17 amino acids. The CDR3 nucleotides are TGTGCCAGCAGCAATAATAGCGGGAGGGACTGTGCCTACGAGCAGTACTTC. This translates into CASSNNSGRDCAYEQYF.

This sequence joins TRBV6-2 or TRBV6-3 and TRBJ1-6, with a possible D match to TRBD1 (5 bases). From germline, CDR1 is MNHEY and CDR2 SVGEGT. Between the trimmed V and J ends, which lost 0 bases and 12 bases, there was a span of 15 bases. The CDR3 sequence is 15 residues long. CDR3 coding DNA: TGTGCCAGCAGTTACTCGGACATTGGGGTTATACCCCTCCACTTT. This encodes CASSYSDIGVIPLHF.

The V call is TRBV9, the J call TRBJ2-7, with 9 bases fitting TRBD1. The CDR3 is 15 amino acids. Losses at the gene ends were 3 bases for V and 6 bases for J; bases not matched to a gene: 10. Germline CDR1 is SGDLS and CDR2 is YYNGEE. CDR3: CASSAGTGFSSEQYF. For the CDR3, the DNA is TGTGCCAGCAGCGCCGGGACAGGGTTTTCAAGCGAGCAGTACTTC. The full variable domain, with the rest looked up from reference TRBV9 and TRBJ2-7, is DSGVTQTPKHLITATGQRVTLRCSPRSGDLSVYWYQQSLDQGLQFLIQYYNGEERAKGNILERFSAQQFPDLHSELNLSSLELGDSALYFCASSAGTGFSSEQYFGPGTRLTVT.

The chain is built from TRBV28 and TRBJ1-5; D remains ambiguous. The V end lost 1 base, the J end lost 6 bases, and 16 bases lay between the germline ends. Germline V lookup: CDR1 MDHEN, CDR2 SYDVKM. The CDR3 is 16 residues long. The CDR3 loop reads CASSLLGFGQSQPQHF. CDR3 nucleotides: TGTGCCAGCAGTTTATTGGGCTTTGGGCAAAGTCAGCCCCAGCATTTT.

This chain connects TRBV7-9 to TRBJ1-1; D not certain. The CDR3 totals 13 residues. Per the germline V gene, CDR1 is SEHNR and CDR2 is FQNEAQ (reference sequence). The V gene lost 2 bases and the J gene lost 5 bases, with 9 bases spanning the gap. The CDR3 DNA reads TGTGCCAGCAGCTTAATAGAGAGGACTGAAGCTTTCTTT. Translating it yields CASSLIERTEAFF.

The CDR3 here is CASGVSSGGYF. The CDR3 nucleotides read TGTGCCAGCGGGGTGTCGTCGGGTGGGTACTTC. The V call is TRBV6-5, the J call TRBJ2-5; D gene ambiguous. Germline loops: CDR1 MNHEY, CDR2 SVGAGI. V lost 8 bases, J lost 13 bases, and 17 bases lay in between. The CDR3 is 11 residues long.